These T cell receptor beta chains were read from a single sample in a study of blood T cell repertoires in COVID-19. Clones were sequenced by immunoSEQ multiplex PCR, and TCRdb holds only the in-frame ones, with some missing. This table has approximately 310,000 clones, 70% to 90% appearing once. Material: PBMCs or T cells enriched from blood (not recorded which). These receptors were collected from a man aged 25 to 45 who had recovered from COVID-19. The CDR3 runs from the conserved cysteine through the conserved F or W. A D gene is named only where the DNA matches it firmly. A clone size is listed for some rows: how often the clone was seen (once, few, many), or a class if it is expanded.

j_call	d_call	v_call	clone_size	cdr3_length	cdr3_aa	cdr3_nt
TRBJ1-1	NA	TRBV4-1	NA	15	CASSYHDRLNTEAFF	TGCGCCAGCAGCTACCACGACAGGCTGAACACTGAAGCTTTCTTT
TRBJ2-2	TRBD2	TRBV5-4	once	16	CASSFLAGSITGELFF	TGTGCCAGCAGCTTCCTAGCGGGGTCGATCACCGGGGAGCTGTTTTTT
TRBJ1-3	NA	TRBV5-4	NA	15	CASSTYRDILNTIYF	TGTGCCAGCAGCACTTATAGGGACATTCTAAACACCATATATTTT
TRBJ1-6	NA	TRBV3-1/TRBV3-2	NA	14	CASSQGQQNSPLHF	TGTGCCAGCAGCCAAGGACAGCAGAATTCACCCCTCCACTTT
TRBJ1-3	NA	TRBV5-4	NA	15	CASSADSLTGNTIYF	TGTGCCAGCAGCGCGGACAGTCTCACTGGAAACACCATATATTTT
TRBJ2-7	NA	TRBV7-8	NA	14	CASSLAGRAYEQYF	TGTGCCAGCAGCTTAGCGGGCAGGGCCTACGAGCAGTACTTC
TRBJ1-2	TRBD1	TRBV5-1	NA	13	CASSTGQVYGYTF	TGCGCCAGCAGTACAGGACAGGTCTATGGCTACACCTTC
TRBJ1-5	NA	TRBV5-5	NA	14	CASSLQGSNQPQHF	TGTGCCAGCAGCTTGCAGGGAAGCAATCAGCCCCAGCATTTT
TRBJ2-1	NA	TRBV12-2	NA	15	CATPVGCPSYNEQFF	TGTGCAACTCCTGTGGGCTGTCCCTCCTACAATGAGCAGTTCTTC
TRBJ1-6	TRBD1	TRBV29-1	NA	13	CSVETGGGSPLHF	TGCAGCGTTGAAACAGGGGGGGGTTCACCCCTCCACTTT
TRBJ1-6	NA	TRBV9	NA	16	CASSPTWGSERSPLHF	TGTGCCAGCAGCCCTACGTGGGGCTCGGAACGATCACCCCTCCACTTT
TRBJ2-6	NA	TRBV6-5	NA	12	CATQSGANVLTF	TGTGCCACCCAATCTGGGGCCAACGTCCTGACTTTC
TRBJ1-2	TRBD1	TRBV4-2	once	16	CASSQIGTGSDYGYTF	TGTGCCAGCAGCCAAATTGGGACAGGATCTGACTATGGCTACACCTTC
TRBJ1-2	TRBD1	TRBV5-6	NA	14	CASSFGTDNYGYTF	TGTGCCAGCAGCTTTGGGACAGACAACTATGGCTACACCTTC
TRBJ2-1	TRBD2	TRBV7-9	NA	15	CASSVQIAGGGEQFF	TGTGCCAGCAGCGTCCAAATAGCGGGGGGTGGTGAGCAGTTCTTC
TRBJ2-2	NA	TRBV5-6	NA	14	CASSFDRNTGELFF	TGTGCCAGCAGCTTTGACAGGAACACCGGGGAGCTGTTTTTT
TRBJ2-7	NA	TRBV5-4	once	13	CASSLDRAYEQYF	TGTGCCAGCAGCTTGGACCGGGCCTACGAGCAGTACTTC
TRBJ2-3	NA	TRBV11-3	NA	16	CASSLGGSGKTDTQYF	TGTGCCAGCAGCTTAGGGGGTAGCGGTAAAACAGATACGCAGTATTTT
TRBJ2-1	NA	TRBV6-2/TRBV6-3	NA	17	CASSYSKGTGRYNEQFF	TGTGCCAGCAGTTATTCGAAGGGGACTGGGAGATACAATGAGCAGTTCTTC
TRBJ1-3	NA	TRBV14	NA	16	CASSQVGSFSGNTIYF	TGTGCCAGCAGCCAAGTCGGGAGTTTCTCTGGAAACACCATATATTTT
TRBJ1-4	NA	TRBV7-9	NA	14	CASSATGFGEKLFF	TGTGCCAGCAGCGCCACAGGGTTCGGTGAAAAACTGTTTTTT
TRBJ1-2	NA	TRBV3-1/TRBV3-2	NA	14	CASSQDRANYGYTF	TGTGCCAGCAGCCAAGATCGAGCTAACTATGGCTACACCTTC
TRBJ1-6	NA	TRBV6-5	NA	15	CASREGSSYNSPLHF	TGTGCCAGCAGGGAGGGGAGCTCCTATAATTCACCCCTCCACTTT
TRBJ1-1	TRBD1	TRBV19	NA	15	CARWAGGTKNTEAFF	TGTGCCAGATGGGCAGGGGGAACCAAGAACACTGAAGCTTTCTTT
TRBJ1-2	TRBD1	TRBV7-2	NA	13	CASSSGQGGGYTF	TGTGCCAGCAGCTCGGGACAGGGTGGCGGCTACACCTTC
TRBJ2-3	NA	TRBV10-3	once	12	CAIGGATDTQYF	TGTGCCATTGGGGGGGCCACAGATACGCAGTATTTT
TRBJ2-1	NA	TRBV7-2	NA	17	CASSSPRERASYNEQFF	TGTGCCAGCAGCTCCCCTCGTGAGCGGGCCTCCTACAATGAGCAGTTCTTC
TRBJ2-5	NA	TRBV11-2	NA	12	CASSFNSETQYF	TGTGCCAGCAGCTTTAATTCAGAGACCCAGTACTTC
TRBJ1-2	TRBD1	TRBV7-9	NA	17	CASSLFPPGTGSSGYTF	TGTGCCAGCAGCTTATTCCCGCCCGGGACAGGGTCCTCGGGCTACACCTTC
TRBJ1-1	NA	TRBV27	once	14	CASRGQTLGTEAFF	TGTGCCAGCAGGGGACAAACCCTGGGGACTGAAGCTTTCTTT
TRBJ1-4	TRBD1	TRBV6-5	once	15	CASRTPAGGYEKLFF	TGTGCCAGCAGGACCCCGGCAGGGGGCTATGAAAAACTGTTTTTT
TRBJ2-7	NA	TRBV3-1/TRBV3-2	NA	16	CASSQGYAVSSYEQYF	TGTGCCAGCAGCCAAGGTTACGCTGTGAGCTCCTACGAGCAGTACTTC
TRBJ1-2	TRBD1	TRBV19	NA	15	CASSISRTGNYGYTF	TGTGCCAGTAGTATTTCCAGGACAGGGAACTATGGCTACACCTTC
TRBJ1-2	TRBD1	TRBV30	NA	14	CAWSVRDRVNGYTF	TGTGCCTGGAGTGTACGGGACAGGGTGAATGGCTACACCTTC
TRBJ2-7	TRBD1	TRBV29-1	few	13	CSVRQGSWDEQYF	TGCAGCGTTCGACAGGGCTCATGGGACGAGCAGTACTTC
TRBJ2-3	NA	TRBV9	NA	13	CASSVHETDTQYF	TGTGCCAGCAGCGTTCACGAGACAGATACGCAGTATTTT
TRBJ1-5	NA	TRBV10-3	NA	13	CAISVAGNQPQHF	TGTGCCATCAGTGTGGCAGGGAATCAGCCCCAGCATTTT
TRBJ1-6	NA	TRBV27	once	13	CASSFGRASPLHF	TGTGCCAGCAGTTTTGGCAGGGCATCACCCCTCCACTTT
TRBJ1-1	NA	TRBV25-1	NA	14	CASRGAPMNTEAFF	TGTGCCAGCAGGGGAGCCCCCATGAACACTGAAGCTTTCTTT
TRBJ2-7	NA	TRBV9	NA	15	CASSVDLDFGYEQYF	TGTGCCAGCAGCGTAGACCTTGACTTCGGCTACGAGCAGTACTTC
TRBJ2-3	TRBD2	TRBV7-2	NA	17	CASSLAIAGGSTDTQYF	TGTGCCAGCAGCTTAGCCATAGCGGGGGGTAGCACAGATACGCAGTATTTT
TRBJ2-5	TRBD1	TRBV5-4	NA	13	CASSPTGEETQYF	TGTGCCAGCAGTCCAACAGGGGAGGAGACCCAGTACTTC